The present TCR beta chain was sequenced within a study of T cell changes during pregnancy in multiple sclerosis (dated by TCRdb to between 2017 and 2020). Context from the whole study: The study examined how the T cell repertoire changed over the course of pregnancy in women with multiple sclerosis.

From the cysteine through the phenylalanine, the CDR3 covers 16 amino acids. CDR3 DNA is the only sequence kept; it has 48 bases, read in frame from the first base. The germline V gene supplies CDR1 SGHTA and CDR2 FQGNSA. Ends trimmed: V by 8 bases, J by 0 bases; bases unmatched to a gene: 11. A word on this clone: The specificity of this receptor is unknown. No base-level quality is on record; no much larger clone is a single base apart.

The method behind the library was the immunoSEQ multiplex PCR assay. This is the immuneACCESS table as TCRdb keeps it, with only in-frame sequences that have V and J called. A part of the clones is gone; compared with another copy, unresolved V genes explain less than half, and the rest is unexplained. Within this sample are tens of thousands of clones, with 90% of them counted one time only. Together, the top ten hold 8% to 10% of the sample. The sequence was obtained from a female donor in good health, enrolled as a control in a pregnancy study. The rearranged segments are TRBV7-2 and TRBJ1-1, and 8 junctional nucleotides match TRBD1. The sequencing here drew on peripheral blood, taken after pregnancy. The CDR3 loop reads CASSRGPYPLNTEAFF. In nucleotides, the sequence is TGTGCCAGCTCCAGGGGGCCATACCCCCTGAACACTGAAGCTTTCTTT.